The T cell receptor (beta chain) under discussion was sequenced for a study of cytomegalovirus exposure and HLA in healthy donors. About the study: About 80 million unique TCRs from HLA-typed donors were held in an early data release.

Remarks on this clone: Its matching antigen is unknown.

Study-wide results and caveats: HLA alleles were associated with fewer than 20,000 TCR beta sequences in a later analysis at 0.05 false discovery rate. Researchers reported that a few CMV-associated chains were confirmed in vitro as CMV antigen-specific. Links to common viral pathogens appeared, in a later analysis, for several of the most significant clusters.

PCR primers comprised 60 Vbeta and 13 Jbeta primers. The assay was immunoSEQ multiplex PCR, and TCRdb's table has in-frame clones only and misses some. The table has under 200,000 clones, roughly 79% seen once. V trimming: 4 bases; J trimming: 0 bases; junction bases outside the gene matches: 5. This CDR3 contains 15 residues. Germline V gene data show CDR1 as SGDLS and CDR2 as YYNGEE. Material: PBMCs. This TCR came from a male donor in good health and CMV-seropositive. The chain employs TRBV9 and TRBJ2-5; 8 bases agree with TRBD2. CDR3 DNA sequence: TGTGCCAGCAGCATCGGGACTAGATACCAAGAGACCCAGTACTTC. It translates to CASSIGTRYQETQYF.